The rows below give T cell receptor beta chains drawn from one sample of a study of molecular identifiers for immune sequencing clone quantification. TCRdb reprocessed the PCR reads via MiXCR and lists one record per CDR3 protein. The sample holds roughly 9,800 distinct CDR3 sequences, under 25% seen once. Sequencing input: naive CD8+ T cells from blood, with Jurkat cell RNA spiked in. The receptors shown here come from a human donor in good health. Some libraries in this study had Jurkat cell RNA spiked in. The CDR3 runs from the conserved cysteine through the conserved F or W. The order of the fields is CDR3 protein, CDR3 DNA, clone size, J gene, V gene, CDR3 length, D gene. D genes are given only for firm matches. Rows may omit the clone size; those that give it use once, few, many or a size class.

cdr3_aa: CSVELSGVAEAFF; cdr3_nt: .; clone_size: medium-sized; j_call: TRBJ1-1; v_call: TRBV29-1; cdr3_length: 13; d_call: .
cdr3_aa: CSARDRTGATNEKLFF; cdr3_nt: TGCAGTGCTAGAGATCGGACAGGGGCTACTAATGAAAAACTGTTTTTT; clone_size: medium-sized; j_call: TRBJ1-4; v_call: TRBV20-1; cdr3_length: 16; d_call: TRBD1
cdr3_aa: CAGGRVLQPCGQYF; cdr3_nt: TGTGCCGGCGGCCGGGTATTGCAGCCCTGCGGGCAGTACTTC; clone_size: .; j_call: TRBJ2-7; v_call: TRBV14; cdr3_length: 14; d_call: .
cdr3_aa: CSARESTGYYGYTF; cdr3_nt: TGCAGTGCTAGAGAATCGACAGGTTACTATGGCTACACCTTC; clone_size: .; j_call: TRBJ1-2; v_call: TRBV20-1; cdr3_length: 14; d_call: .
cdr3_aa: CAWSVTEQYF; cdr3_nt: TGTGCCTGGAGTGTTACTGAGCAGTACTTC; clone_size: medium-sized; j_call: TRBJ2-7; v_call: TRBV30; cdr3_length: 10; d_call: .
cdr3_aa: CASSSSGQGYTEAFF; cdr3_nt: TGTGCCAGCAGTTCCTCGGGGCAGGGTTACACTGAAGCTTTCTTT; clone_size: medium-sized; j_call: TRBJ1-1; v_call: TRBV27; cdr3_length: 15; d_call: .
cdr3_aa: CASSYGLSYEQYF; cdr3_nt: TGTGCCAGCAGTTACGGGTTATCCTACGAGCAGTACTTC; clone_size: .; j_call: TRBJ2-7; v_call: TRBV6-2/TRBV6-3; cdr3_length: 13; d_call: .
cdr3_aa: CASSYLAGGTDTQYF; cdr3_nt: TGTGCCAGCAGTTACCTAGCGGGGGGCACAGATACGCAGTATTTT; clone_size: many; j_call: TRBJ2-3; v_call: TRBV6-2/TRBV6-3; cdr3_length: 15; d_call: TRBD2
cdr3_aa: CASSQGVAGEQYF; cdr3_nt: TGTGCCAGCAGCCAAGGAGTAGCGGGAGAGCAGTATTTT; clone_size: .; j_call: TRBJ2-3; v_call: TRBV4-2; cdr3_length: 13; d_call: TRBD2
cdr3_aa: CASGENNNEQFF; cdr3_nt: TGTGCCAGCGGGGAGAACAACAATGAGCAGTTCTTC; clone_size: many; j_call: TRBJ2-1; v_call: TRBV12-3/TRBV12-4; cdr3_length: 12; d_call: .
cdr3_aa: CASSTRRVYEQYF; cdr3_nt: TGTGCCAGCAGTACCCGGAGGGTATACGAGCAGTACTTC; clone_size: .; j_call: TRBJ2-7; v_call: TRBV2; cdr3_length: 13; d_call: .
cdr3_aa: CASSQDGIGGNEQYF; cdr3_nt: TGCGCCAGCAGCCAAGATGGTATAGGGGGCAACGAGCAGTACTTC; clone_size: medium-sized; j_call: TRBJ2-7; v_call: TRBV4-3; cdr3_length: 15; d_call: TRBD1
cdr3_aa: CGVEVPGTTYNEQFF; cdr3_nt: TGCGGCGTTGAAGTGCCAGGGACCACCTACAATGAGCAGTTCTTC; clone_size: few; j_call: TRBJ2-1; v_call: TRBV29-1; cdr3_length: 15; d_call: .
cdr3_aa: CSARVTSGDRILYEQYF; cdr3_nt: TGCAGTGCTAGAGTGACTAGCGGGGACCGAATCCTTTACGAGCAGTACTTC; clone_size: many; j_call: TRBJ2-7; v_call: TRBV20-1; cdr3_length: 17; d_call: TRBD2
cdr3_aa: CAISDRGRGNEQFF; cdr3_nt: TGTGCCATCAGTGACAGGGGGCGAGGGAATGAGCAGTTCTTC; clone_size: few; j_call: TRBJ2-1; v_call: TRBV10-3; cdr3_length: 14; d_call: TRBD1
cdr3_aa: CASSSTHTLQVSNQPQHF; cdr3_nt: TGTGCCAGCAGTTCCACACATACTCTTCAAGTTAGCAATCAGCCCCAGCATTTT; clone_size: medium-sized; j_call: TRBJ1-5; v_call: TRBV27; cdr3_length: 18; d_call: .
cdr3_aa: CASSQVAVQATQYF; cdr3_nt: TGCGCCAGCAGCCAAGTCGCGGTCCAAGCGACCCAGTACTTT; clone_size: .; j_call: TRBJ2-5; v_call: TRBV4-1; cdr3_length: 14; d_call: .
cdr3_aa: CASTDRSHTQYF; cdr3_nt: TGTGCCAGCACCGACAGGTCGCATACGCAGTATTTT; clone_size: few; j_call: TRBJ2-3; v_call: TRBV2; cdr3_length: 12; d_call: .
cdr3_aa: CATGTTEQFF; cdr3_nt: TGTGCCACTGGGACTACTGAGCAGTTCTTC; clone_size: .; j_call: TRBJ2-1; v_call: TRBV6-2/TRBV6-3; cdr3_length: 10; d_call: TRBD2
cdr3_aa: CACCGAGDSYEQYF; cdr3_nt: TGTGCCTGTTGCGGGGCGGGAGATTCCTACGAGCAGTACTTC; clone_size: medium-sized; j_call: TRBJ2-7; v_call: TRBV30; cdr3_length: 14; d_call: TRBD2
cdr3_aa: CASSHTGPGELFF; cdr3_nt: TGTGCCAGCAGTCACACAGGGCCCGGGGAGCTGTTTTTT; clone_size: .; j_call: TRBJ2-2; v_call: TRBV6-2/TRBV6-3; cdr3_length: 13; d_call: .
cdr3_aa: CSVLGPVDYNEQFF; cdr3_nt: TGCAGTGTTCTTGGTCCCGTGGACTACAATGAGCAGTTCTTC; clone_size: medium-sized; j_call: TRBJ2-1; v_call: TRBV20-1; cdr3_length: 14; d_call: .
cdr3_aa: CASSLGPTSPLHF; cdr3_nt: TGTGCCAGCAGTTTAGGTCCCACTTCACCCCTCCACTTT; clone_size: medium-sized; j_call: TRBJ1-6; v_call: TRBV28; cdr3_length: 13; d_call: .
cdr3_aa: CATLSEAGVDTQYF; cdr3_nt: TGTGCCACTCTGTCGGAAGCGGGAGTTGATACGCAGTATTTT; clone_size: many; j_call: TRBJ2-3; v_call: TRBV10-3; cdr3_length: 14; d_call: TRBD2
cdr3_aa: CASTHGKRGLITDTQYF; cdr3_nt: TGTGCCAGTACCCACGGGAAGCGGGGGCTCATCACAGATACGCAGTATTTT; clone_size: medium-sized; j_call: TRBJ2-3; v_call: TRBV19; cdr3_length: 17; d_call: TRBD2
cdr3_aa: CASSPAYEQYF; cdr3_nt: TGTGCCAGCAGTCCGGCCTACGAGCAGTACTTC; clone_size: medium-sized; j_call: TRBJ2-7; v_call: TRBV6-2/TRBV6-3; cdr3_length: 11; d_call: .
cdr3_aa: CAGSQMGGGGEQYF; cdr3_nt: TGCGCCGGCAGCCAAATGGGGGGGGGCGGAGAGCAGTACTTC; clone_size: .; j_call: TRBJ2-7; v_call: TRBV4-3; cdr3_length: 14; d_call: .
cdr3_aa: CASSPGQGTDTQYF; cdr3_nt: TGCGCCAGCAGCCCGGGACAGGGGACAGATACGCAGTATTTT; clone_size: medium-sized; j_call: TRBJ2-3; v_call: TRBV4-3; cdr3_length: 14; d_call: TRBD1
cdr3_aa: CASSWEGGANTEAFF; cdr3_nt: TGTGCCAGCAGCTGGGAAGGGGGGGCGAACACTGAAGCTTTCTTT; clone_size: few; j_call: TRBJ1-1; v_call: TRBV11-2; cdr3_length: 15; d_call: .
cdr3_aa: CASSPLGPGYEQYF; cdr3_nt: TGTGCCAGCAGTCCCCTGGGGCCAGGCTACGAGCAGTACTTC; clone_size: medium-sized; j_call: TRBJ2-7; v_call: TRBV27; cdr3_length: 14; d_call: .
cdr3_aa: CASSIGQGRIIAVAFF; cdr3_nt: TGTGCCAGTAGTATTGGGCAGGGTAGGATTATCGCTGTAGCTTTCTTT; clone_size: .; j_call: TRBJ1-1; v_call: TRBV19; cdr3_length: 16; d_call: .
cdr3_aa: CSVDQGALPGQYF; cdr3_nt: TGCAGCGTTGACCAGGGGGCCCTACCTGGGCAGTACTTC; clone_size: medium-sized; j_call: TRBJ2-7; v_call: TRBV29-1; cdr3_length: 13; d_call: TRBD1
cdr3_aa: CASSRGPGDFTSTDTQYF; cdr3_nt: TGTGCCAGCAGTCGGGGCCCAGGGGATTTTACTAGCACAGATACGCAGTATTTT; clone_size: medium-sized; j_call: TRBJ2-3; v_call: TRBV6-1; cdr3_length: 18; d_call: .
cdr3_aa: CASSLVPGQPGQFF; cdr3_nt: TGTGCCAGCAGCTTAGTCCCCGGACAGCCCGGGCAGTTCTTC; clone_size: few; j_call: TRBJ2-1; v_call: TRBV7-9; cdr3_length: 14; d_call: .
cdr3_aa: CAWSPPDSYEQYF; cdr3_nt: TGTGCCTGGAGTCCCCCAGACTCCTACGAGCAGTACTTC; clone_size: few; j_call: TRBJ2-7; v_call: TRBV30; cdr3_length: 13; d_call: .
cdr3_aa: CASITTGGPQETQYF; cdr3_nt: TGTGCCAGCATCACCACCGGGGGCCCCCAAGAGACCCAGTACTTC; clone_size: medium-sized; j_call: TRBJ2-5; v_call: TRBV7-9; cdr3_length: 15; d_call: .
cdr3_aa: CASSLGGTYPTPLAQYF; cdr3_nt: TGTGCCAGCAGCTTAGGAGGGACCTACCCTACACCGCTAGCGCAGTATTTT; clone_size: medium-sized; j_call: TRBJ2-3; v_call: TRBV7-9; cdr3_length: 17; d_call: .
cdr3_aa: CASSNPWGGHRNQPQHF; cdr3_nt: TGTGCCAGTAGTAATCCCTGGGGTGGGCACCGCAATCAGCCCCAGCATTTT; clone_size: medium-sized; j_call: TRBJ1-5; v_call: TRBV19; cdr3_length: 17; d_call: .
cdr3_aa: CANSKGQGTTEAFF; cdr3_nt: TGTGCCAACTCCAAGGGACAGGGTACCACTGAAGCTTTCTTT; clone_size: medium-sized; j_call: TRBJ1-1; v_call: TRBV12-3/TRBV12-4; cdr3_length: 14; d_call: TRBD1
cdr3_aa: CASSLARQGATFGFSPLHF; cdr3_nt: TGTGCCAGCAGTTTAGCGCGGCAGGGGGCGACGTTTGGGTTCTCACCCCTCCACTTT; clone_size: medium-sized; j_call: TRBJ1-6; v_call: TRBV12-3/TRBV12-4; cdr3_length: 19; d_call: TRBD1
cdr3_aa: CASSDRAPNQPQHF; cdr3_nt: TGTGCCAGCAGCGACCGGGCCCCCAATCAGCCCCAGCATTTT; clone_size: medium-sized; j_call: TRBJ1-5; v_call: TRBV6-2/TRBV6-3; cdr3_length: 14; d_call: .
cdr3_aa: CSATPRDRGSVQYF; cdr3_nt: TGCAGTGCTACCCCCCGGGACAGGGGTAGCGTTCAGTACTTC; clone_size: .; j_call: TRBJ2-4; v_call: TRBV20-1; cdr3_length: 14; d_call: TRBD1